This T cell receptor beta chain was sequenced in a study of CD8+CD57+ T cells in acquired aplastic anemia (dated by TCRdb to between 2018 and 2020). Regarding the complete study: On average, sorted CD4+ and CD8+ cells yielded around 3.4 ug of extracted DNA, with a range of about 0.17 to 27.4 ug. A CD8+CD57+ expansion meant a frequency higher than the mean frequency seen in healthy subjects. General findings and caveats noted by the study authors: CD8+ Simpson's diversity did not differ significantly between patients and healthy controls (P=0.060). Although around 30 CD8+ CDR3 sequences were shared by patients and controls, these sequences appeared highly expressed in patients and within the immunodominant clones of patients.

In this sample, this clonotype turned up many times. It has no known antigen specificity. The input lacks base qualities; no much larger clone sits a single base away. The patients picked for sequencing were ones in whom flow cytometry had shown an expansion of CD8+CD57+ cells. Severe acquired aplastic anemia was diagnosed in all patients according to International Study of Aplastic Anemia and Agranulocytosis and Camitta criteria. No therapy had been received by the patients at the time of blood sampling. In the study, sorted CD4+ and CD8+ blood T cells from patients with severe aplastic anemia and from healthy subjects underwent deep sequencing of TCR repertoires. In the USA, patient enrollment took place under clinicaltrials.gov protocols 00001620, 01623167, 00001397, 00071045, 00081523 and 00961064. Ficoll-Paque density gradient centrifugation was used to isolate peripheral blood mononuclear cells. Before DNA extraction, CD4+ and CD8+ T cells were sorted with FACS or magnetic beads.

From the cysteine up to the phenylalanine, the CDR3 has a length of 15 residues. Of all the DNA, just the CDR3 is kept, 45 bases in frame from base 1. CDR1 and CDR2 (SNHLY, FYNNEI) derive from the germline V gene. At the junction V is shortened by 4 bases and J by 0 bases, with 10 bases in between. Profiling of TCR beta VDJ combinations and CDR3 sequences used genomic DNA as the template. An Illumina HiSeq 2000 was the platform used for TCR repertoire sequencing. As for the original processing: Repertoire assessment relied on Simpson's diversity index, CDR3 size and DJ length profiles, and TRBV/TRBJ rearrangement plots. The immunodominant clone was defined as the most abundant DNA sequence in deep sequencing data. CDR3 amino acid sequences were screened for sharing across subjects and compared with published repertoires and the VDJdb database. In TCRdb, the public reads were trimmed at Q25 with fastp and aligned with MiXCR, with productive beta chains retained. Here each entry gathers all rows of one CDR3 protein and keeps the most common genes and DNA. Clone size and V and J calls follow TCRdb, not the original study. Present in this sample are 400,000 to 600,000 distinct CDR3 sequences, approximately 33% of which were seen just once. The top ten constitute 0.7% to 1% of the sample.

This clonotype originated in a human donor with aplastic anemia. Sequenced sample: sorted CD4+, CD8+, or CD8+CD57+ T cells (not recorded which) from PBMCs. The chain uses TRBV2 and TRBJ1-5, with the D gene uncertain. The nucleotide sequence is TGTGCCAGCAGTGGTTCGCAGGATAGCAATCAGCCCCAGCATTTT. This codes for CASSGSQDSNQPQHF.